This T cell receptor (beta chain) was retrieved from a study of cytomegalovirus exposure and HLA in healthy donors. About the study: The 500 to 750 first-cohort repertoires and the 95 to 150 validation repertoires shared the same platform, a later analysis reported. Study outcomes and limitations: Later, an analysis found that TCR clusters from the first cohort tended to co-occur in the 120 or so validation repertoires.

CDR1 is LGHNA and CDR2 is YNFKEQ in the germline V gene. V was cut by 0 bases and J by 4 bases, with 10 bases left in between. The CDR3 loop spans 15 amino acids. Measured with immunoSEQ multiplex PCR; TCRdb has only the in-frame clones, and not every one. The sample has some 60,000 clones, around 96% seen once. As for this clone: What it recognizes is unknown.

This rearrangement joins TRBV4-2 to TRBJ2-1; D ambiguous. Sequencing used PBMCs. This clonotype originated in a man younger than 35 in good health and CMV-seronegative. CDR3 residues: CASSQDLPDYNEQFF. CDR3 nucleotides: TGTGCCAGCAGCCAAGATCTGCCAGATTACAATGAGCAGTTCTTC.